Each of the 20 T cell receptor beta chains below was sequenced from the same sample in a study of cytomegalovirus exposure and HLA in healthy donors (dated by TCRdb to the late 2010s). Receptors were amplified or captured by the immunoSEQ multiplex PCR assay. For the multiplex PCR, a mixture combining 60 forward primers for TCR Vbeta segments and 13 reverse primers for TCR Jbeta segments was used. TCRdb's version of the immuneACCESS table is confined to in-frame rearrangements and falls short of the full clone set. An unresolved V gene accounts for under half of the shortfall where checked; the remainder is of unknown origin. Here the sample has 250,000 to 350,000 clones; 80% occur a single time. The ten largest account for roughly 0.31% of the sample. The specimen was PBMCs. The receptor source for this set is a girl aged 2-10 years in good health and CMV-seronegative.

The rearrangement joins TRBV7-8 to TRBJ1-5; no definite D call. Germline V CDR1 and CDR2: SGHVS, FQNEAQ. This CDR3 comprises 17 residues. The V end lost 1 base, the J end lost 1 base, and 14 bases lay between the germline ends. Written as DNA, the CDR3 is TGTGCCAGCAGCTTAGGGAGCCTGCGAGGGAGCAATCAGCCCCAGCATTTT. Translation: CASSLGSLRGSNQPQHF. Full variable domain (missing parts from reference TRBV7-8 and TRBJ1-5): GAGVSQSPRYKVAKRGQDVALRCDPISGHVSLFWYQQALGQGPEFLTYFQNEAQLDKSGLPSDRFFAERPEGSVSTLKIQRTQQEDSAVYLCASSLGSLRGSNQPQHFGDGTRLSIL.

The rearrangement joins TRBV7-9 to TRBJ1-1; 7 positions agree with TRBD1. Trimming at V came to 5 bases and at J to 3 bases, leaving 3 bases not matched to a gene. There are 13 residues in the CDR3. Germline CDR1 SEHNR, CDR2 FQNEAQ (reference sequence). The DNA of the CDR3 is TGTGCCAGCAGCCAAACAGGGGACACTGAAGCTTTCTTT. Its protein is CASSQTGDTEAFF.

The chain carries TRBV28 and TRBJ2-2; 10 bases map to TRBD2. The ends lost 6 bases at V and 10 bases at J; junction bases unmatched: 8. The germline V gene has CDR1 MDHEN and CDR2 SYDVKM. The CDR3 has 14 residues. CDR3 DNA: TGTGCCAGCAGGCTAGCGGGAGTTCGTTCGGAGCTGTTTTTT. Protein sequence: CASRLAGVRSELFF.

The chain carries TRBV6-1 and TRBJ1-3; 10 nucleotides agree with TRBD1. This CDR3 is 14 amino acids long. In germline, CDR1 is MNHNS, CDR2 SASEGT. J gave up 8 bases and V 4 bases, and 5 bases lay outside the gene matches. The CDR3 bases are TGTGCCAGCAGTGCGACAGGGGGCGCGGACACCATATATTTT. It translates to CASSATGGADTIYF.

The chain combines TRBV7-3 with TRBJ2-1, with TRBD2 identical over 14 bases. V shed 1 base, J shed 7 bases, and the junction held 9 bases outside the gene matches. The V gene's germline CDR1 is SGHTA and CDR2 FQGTGA. The CDR3 runs to 18 residues. CDR3 loop: CASSLNPKGLAGGNEQFF. In DNA form, the CDR3 reads TGTGCCAGCAGCTTAAACCCTAAAGGACTAGCGGGGGGTAATGAGCAGTTCTTC.

This sequence joins TRBV18 and TRBJ1-6; D may be TRBD1 (6 bases). Germline CDR1 and CDR2: KGHSH and LQKENI. The germline V and J ends were trimmed by 1 base and 5 bases, with 9 bases remaining between them. This CDR3 spans 15 amino acids. The CDR3 nucleotides are TGTGCCAGCTCACCACAGGGACAAAATAATTCACCCCTCCACTTT. As protein: CASSPQGQNNSPLHF.

This clone showed up just a few times. Here the CDR3 reads CASSKGGIAGGRGEQFF. The DNA of the CDR3 is TGTGCCAGCAGCAAAGGGGGAATAGCGGGAGGGAGGGGCGAGCAGTTCTTC. The rearrangement joins TRBV21-1 to TRBJ2-1; the table's D call of TRBD2 was not tested on the DNA. TRBV21-1 counts as a pseudogene. This CDR3 contains 17 residues.

This sequence joins TRBV4-1 and TRBJ1-1; possible D gene TRBD1, 5 bases. The CDR3 is 17 residues long. CDR1 and CDR2 (germline): MGHRA, YSYEKL. The V end was cut by 0 bases, the J end by 5 bases, with 19 bases between. The CDR3 is CASSQDPLTALGTEAFF. Here the CDR3 DNA reads TGCGCCAGCAGCCAAGATCCCTTGACAGCCCTCGGGACTGAAGCTTTCTTT.

This rearrangement joins TRBV30 to TRBJ1-4, with TRBD1 matching 10 bases. Germline CDR1 reads GTSNPN; CDR2 reads SVGIG (reference sequence). Trimming cost V 4 bases and J 10 bases; bases outside gene matches: 9. This CDR3 spans 14 amino acids. DNA of the CDR3: TGTGCCTGGAACACCGGGACAGGGGTGGGAAAACTGTTTTTT. As protein: CAWNTGTGVGKLFF.

The chain has TRBV11-2 and TRBJ1-2; D may be TRBD1 (6 bases). The V gene's germline CDR1 is SGHAT and CDR2 FQNNGV. The length of the CDR3 is 14 residues. V lost 0 bases to trimming and J lost 6 bases, with 11 bases between them. Here the CDR3 reads CASSLEYRANGYTF. CDR3 DNA sequence: TGTGCCAGCAGCTTAGAGTACAGGGCAAATGGCTACACCTTC.

The chain joins TRBV7-3 to TRBJ1-2, with D possibly TRBD1 on 6 matching bases. Germline CDR1 and CDR2: SGHTA and FQGTGA. The ends were cut back, 0 bases at V and 6 bases at J, with 11 bases in the middle. This CDR3 is built from 14 residues. CDR3 coding DNA: TGTGCCAGCAGCTTAACGTATGGGGGCCATGGCTACACCTTC. Protein sequence: CASSLTYGGHGYTF.

The chain has TRBV28 and TRBJ2-1; TRBD2 agrees at 12 bases. V trimming: 6 bases; J trimming: 5 bases; junction bases outside the gene matches: 5. CDR3 length: 15 residues. Germline V gene data show CDR1 as MDHEN and CDR2 as SYDVKM. The CDR3 here is CASRARTSGNNEQFF. In DNA form, the CDR3 reads TGTGCCAGCAGAGCCCGGACTAGCGGGAACAATGAGCAGTTCTTC.

The chain couples TRBV6-5 to TRBJ2-2, with a tentative D call TRBD2 (5 bases). Germline CDR1 MNHEY, CDR2 SVGAGI. The CDR3 consists of 16 residues. V lost 0 bases, J lost 4 bases, and 12 bases lay in between. CDR3 protein: CASSYSMWRVTGELFF. The CDR3 DNA follows: TGTGCCAGCAGTTACTCGATGTGGCGGGTCACCGGGGAGCTGTTTTTT.

Here the CDR3 DNA reads TGTGCCAGCAGTTTAGAGCCCGAAAGATGGGGACTCCCTACAGGCTACACCTTC. Amino acids: CASSLEPERWGLPTGYTF. The V gene is TRBV28, the J gene TRBJ1-2, with D possibly TRBD1 on 5 matching bases. CDR1 and CDR2 from the germline V gene are MDHEN and SYDVKM. Trimming left V 2 bases short and J 8 bases short, with 27 bases between. This CDR3 spans 18 amino acids.

The chain is built from TRBV7-6 and TRBJ2-3; 12 nucleotides align to TRBD2. Germline V CDR1 and CDR2: SGHVS, FNYEAQ. V lost 3 bases to trimming and J lost 2 bases; unmatched junction nucleotides: 6. The CDR3 consists of 17 residues. The CDR3 bases are TGTGCCAGCAGCTTCCTAGCGGGAGGGGGGCTCACAGATACGCAGTATTTT. It encodes CASSFLAGGGLTDTQYF.

The V and J genes are TRBV6-1 and TRBJ2-5; 7 bases match TRBD1. Germline-derived CDR1 and CDR2 are MNHNS and SASEGT. The CDR3 contains 14 residues. Trimming cost V 7 bases and J 2 bases; bases outside gene matches: 7. Here the CDR3 reads CASTRQGDQETQYF. CDR3 DNA sequence: TGTGCCAGCACGCGTCAGGGGGATCAAGAGACCCAGTACTTC.

This rearrangement joins TRBV6-1 to TRBJ2-1; 9 positions agree with TRBD2. CDR1 MNHNS and CDR2 SASEGT come from the germline V gene. The CDR3 consists of 11 residues. The V gene end was trimmed by 8 bases and the J gene end by 10 bases; junction bases not matched to a gene: 3. CDR3 amino acids: CASGTSNEQFF. DNA of the CDR3: TGTGCCAGCGGGACTAGCAACGAGCAGTTCTTC.

The V call is TRBV28, the J call TRBJ1-1; unclear D gene. With 5 bases removed from V and 1 base from J, the gap between germline ends came to 14 bases. CDR3 length: 15 amino acids. Per the germline V gene, CDR1 is MDHEN and CDR2 is SYDVKM. The DNA of the CDR3 is TGTGCCAGCAGTCCCTATACCACGGGGAACACTGAAGCTTTCTTT. It yields the protein CASSPYTTGNTEAFF. The full variable domain, in which reference TRBV28 and TRBJ1-1 provide the parts outside the CDR3, is DVKVTQSSRYLVKRTGEKVFLECVQDMDHENMFWYRQDPGLGLRLIYFSYDVKMKEKGDIPEGYSVSREKKERFSLILESASTNQTSMYLCASSPYTTGNTEAFFGQGTRLTVV.

The chain has TRBV7-8 and TRBJ2-7; TRBD1 matches 9 bases. CDR3 length: 15 residues. V shed 3 bases and J 4 bases; nucleotides not matched to a gene: 7. Germline-derived CDR1 and CDR2 are SGHVS and FQNEAQ. CDR3 in DNA: TGTGCCAGCAGCTTTCTTTCGGGACAGGGTTACGAGCAGTACTTC. Protein sequence: CASSFLSGQGYEQYF.

This rearrangement joins TRBV29-1 to TRBJ1-4, with a possible D match to TRBD1 (5 bases). Trimming stripped 4 bases from V and 5 bases from J, with 11 bases between. This CDR3 spans 13 amino acids. In germline, CDR1 is SQVTM, CDR2 ANQGSEA. The CDR3 is CSVAGGVNEKLFF. DNA for the CDR3: TGCAGCGTTGCAGGAGGGGTAAATGAAAAACTGTTTTTT.